These 25 T cell receptor beta chains came from one sample sequenced in a study of blood T cell repertoires in COVID-19. Here immunoSEQ multiplex PCR was the method, and the copy in TCRdb shows in-frame clones only, minus some. Of tens of thousands of clones in the sample, 80% to 90% were seen once. The source material was peripheral blood. The receptors shown here come from a woman between 55 and 75 years old with acute or convalescent COVID-19.

The chain uses TRBV28 and TRBJ1-6, with 10 bases identical to TRBD1. Germline trimming cut 3 bases from V and 7 bases from J; bases unmatched to any gene: 0. The CDR3 covers 14 residues. Germline CDR1 MDHEN, CDR2 SYDVKM. CDR3 sequence reads: CASSLGQGNSPLHF. Written as DNA, the CDR3 is TGTGCCAGCAGTTTGGGACAGGGGAATTCACCCCTCCACTTT.

The CDR3 region is CASISGTGIGELFF. The CDR3 region has the DNA TGTGCCAGCATATCTGGGACAGGGATCGGGGAGCTGTTTTTT. The rearrangement joins TRBV2 to TRBJ2-2; 9 nucleotides agree with TRBD1. The CDR3 covers 14 residues. Germline values: CDR1 SNHLY, CDR2 FYNNEI. The J segment lost 7 bases and the V segment lost 7 bases, leaving 7 bases of the junction unmatched.

V usage is TRBV7-9 and J usage is TRBJ1-6; D remains ambiguous. The germline V gene encodes CDR1 SEHNR and CDR2 FQNEAQ (reference sequence). V was clipped by 4 bases and J by 6 bases, with 4 bases between them. This CDR3 has 12 amino acids. The CDR3, as DNA: TGTGCCAGCAGCTCCATTAATTCACCCCTCCACTTT. Protein: CASSSINSPLHF.

The V gene is TRBV30, the J gene TRBJ1-5; perhaps TRBD1 as D (5 bases). The CDR3 has 16 residues. V was cut by 1 base and J by 3 bases, with 16 bases left in between. Germline-derived CDR1 and CDR2 are GTSNPN and SVGIG (reference sequence). The CDR3 nucleotides are TGTGCCTGGAGTGCTAAGGGGAGGACTGACAATCAGCCCCAGCATTTT. Translating gives CAWSAKGRTDNQPQHF.

The chain has TRBV14 and TRBJ2-1, with D perhaps TRBD1 (6 bases). CDR3 length: 15 residues. Germline V gene data show CDR1 as SGHDN and CDR2 as FVKESK. V lost 1 base, J lost 8 bases, and 15 bases lay in between. CDR3 sequence: CASSQAGLGAHEQFF. The CDR3 DNA reads as TGTGCCAGCAGCCAAGCCGGATTGGGGGCCCATGAGCAGTTCTTC.

This clone appeared a single time. The rearrangement uses TRBV27 and TRBJ1-6; D may be TRBD1 (5 bases). Germline values: CDR1 MNHEY, CDR2 SMNVEV (reference sequence). Between the trimmed V and J ends, which lost 0 bases and 10 bases, there was a span of 16 bases. CDR3 length: 16 residues. The DNA for the CDR3 is TGTGCCAGCAGTTTATCGGCCAGCTTCAGGGAATCACCCCTCCACTTT. It translates to CASSLSASFRESPLHF.

The chain links TRBV18 to TRBJ2-1; D not resolved. The CDR3 sequence is 14 residues long. The germline gives CDR1 KGHSH, CDR2 LQKENI. V gave up 3 bases and J gave up 7 bases, with 13 bases separating them. DNA of the CDR3: TGTGCCAGCTCACCGGAAATGCGGCCTAATGAGCAGTTCTTC. It codes for CASSPEMRPNEQFF.

This chain links TRBV5-1 with TRBJ1-2; TRBD1 matches 7 bases. The CDR3 loop spans 13 amino acids. J lost 6 bases, V lost 0 bases, and 2 bases had no gene match. CDR1 is SGHRS, CDR2 YFSETQ, per germline. CDR3 nucleotides: TGCGCCAGCAGCTTGGTGACAGGGCATGGCTACACCTTC. Its protein is CASSLVTGHGYTF. Complete variable domain (other parts from reference TRBV5-1 and TRBJ1-2): KAGVTQTPRYLIKTRGQQVTLSCSPISGHRSVSWYQQTPGQGLQFLFEYFSETQRNKGNFPGRFSGRQFSNSRSEMNVSTLELGDSALYLCASSLVTGHGYTFGSGTRLTVV.

The V and J genes are TRBV19 and TRBJ1-1; TRBD1 matches 8 bases. The V gene's germline CDR1 is LNHDA and CDR2 SQIVND (reference sequence). The V segment lost 2 bases and the J segment 1 base; nucleotides outside the gene matches: 3. The length of the CDR3 is 15 residues. The CDR3 sequence is CASSILGQANTEAFF. CDR3 nucleotides: TGTGCCAGTAGTATATTGGGACAGGCGAACACTGAAGCTTTCTTT.

The rearrangement joins TRBV10-1 to TRBJ2-5; 10 bases fit TRBD2. Per the germline V gene, CDR1 is WNHNN and CDR2 is SYGVQD (reference sequence). After removal of 2 bases from V and 0 bases from J, the junction contained 6 bases not matched to a gene. The CDR3 is made up of 17 amino acids. The CDR3: CASSEGLAGGNQETQYF. CDR3 in DNA: TGCGCCAGCAGTGAGGGATTAGCGGGGGGAAACCAAGAGACCCAGTACTTC.

The V and J genes are TRBV12-3 or TRBV12-4 and TRBJ1-4; D remains unclear. The V end lost 3 bases, the J end lost 8 bases, and 4 bases lay between the germline ends. The CDR3 runs to 11 residues. CDR3 sequence (DNA): TGTGCCAGCAGTTTCGGGGAAAAACTGTTTTTT. Translation: CASSFGEKLFF.

This chain uses TRBV5-1 with TRBJ2-5, with 11 bases aligning to TRBD2. Germline values: CDR1 SGHRS, CDR2 YFSETQ. The CDR3 totals 15 residues. J was trimmed by 6 bases and V by 3 bases; bases with no gene match: 7. CDR3 nucleotides: TGCGCCAGCAGCTCTCCTAGCGGGGGGATGAAGACCCAGTACTTC. Translation gives CASSSPSGGMKTQYF.

The chain combines TRBV4-3 with TRBJ2-1; the match to TRBD1 covers 7 bases. The CDR3 length is 15 residues. After removal of 1 base from V and 10 bases from J, the junction contained 10 bases not matched to a gene. CDR1 and CDR2 (germline): LGHNA, YSLEER. DNA for the CDR3: TGCGCCAGCAGCCAAGGTCGGGACAGCGGCAGGGAGCAGTTCTTC. Translated: CASSQGRDSGREQFF.

The chain carries TRBV7-3 and TRBJ2-1; 11 bases align to TRBD1. The CDR3 consists of 15 residues. The V gene's germline CDR1 is SGHTA and CDR2 FQGTGA. V shed 4 bases and J 2 bases; nucleotides not matched to a gene: 1. The CDR3 region has the DNA TGTGCCAGCAGCTCGGGACAGGGGGCCTACAATGAGCAGTTCTTC. This encodes CASSSGQGAYNEQFF.

The rearrangement uses TRBV5-8 and TRBJ1-2, with D perhaps matching TRBD1 (5 bases). The V gene's germline CDR1 is SGHTS and CDR2 YDEGEE. The CDR3 length is 15 residues. V was shortened by 0 bases and J by 5 bases, with 14 bases between the two germline ends. CDR3 nucleotide sequence: TGTGCCAGCAGCTTGGAGGTTTCAGGGACTTATGGCTACACCTTC. Its translation: CASSLEVSGTYGYTF.

The chain is built from TRBV6-5 and TRBJ2-7; D is uncertain. The CDR3 has 13 amino acids. In germline, CDR1 is MNHEY, CDR2 SVGAGI. V lost 2 bases and J 4 bases, leaving 9 bases between the germline ends. CDR3 nucleotide sequence: TGTGCCAGCAGTTACGGGTACAGATACGAGCAGTACTTC. Translating gives CASSYGYRYEQYF.

CDR3 loop: CASSNPRTGPVSGNTIYF. CDR3 bases: TGTGCCAGCAGTAACCCCCGGACAGGACCTGTCTCTGGAAACACCATATATTTT. The chain employs TRBV6-2 or TRBV6-3 and TRBJ1-3, with 7 bases fitting TRBD1. Germline trimming cut 5 bases from V and 0 bases from J; bases unmatched to any gene: 13. CDR1 and CDR2 from the germline V gene are MNHEY and SVGEGT. The CDR3 totals 18 residues.

This chain connects TRBV28 to TRBJ1-4, with 8 bases matching TRBD1. This CDR3 has 15 residues. The V gene's germline CDR1 is MDHEN and CDR2 SYDVKM. V lost 0 bases, J lost 4 bases, and 1 base stayed unmatched. The CDR3 loop reads CASSLWTGVNEKLFF. The CDR3 DNA is TGTGCCAGCAGTTTATGGACAGGGGTTAATGAAAAACTGTTTTTT.

The V gene is TRBV3-1 (or the pseudogene TRBV3-2), the J gene TRBJ1-2; a possible D gene is TRBD1 (5 bases). CDR3 size: 16 residues. Germline CDR1 and CDR2: LGHDT and YNNKEL (reference sequence). The V gene lost 0 bases and the J gene lost 2 bases, with 13 bases spanning the gap. In DNA form, the CDR3 reads TGTGCCAGCAGCCAAGAGGATCGGGGGGTGAACTATGGCTACACCTTC. It is translated as CASSQEDRGVNYGYTF.

CDR3 in amino acids: CASSVNAGGGKTNEKLFF. In nucleotides, the CDR3 is TGTGCCAGCAGCGTTAACGCAGGGGGCGGGAAAACTAATGAAAAACTGTTTTTT. The chain combines TRBV9 with TRBJ1-4; 8 bases align to TRBD1. This CDR3 is built from 18 residues. Germline V lookup: CDR1 SGDLS, CDR2 YYNGEE. The V and J ends lost 2 bases and 1 base, in that order; junction bases with no gene match: 10.

The V gene is TRBV7-9, the J gene TRBJ1-1; no clear D gene. The germline gives CDR1 SEHNR, CDR2 FQNEAQ (reference sequence). This CDR3 has 12 residues. V lost 5 bases, J lost 4 bases, and 8 bases lay in between. The CDR3, as DNA: TGTGCCAGCAGCCCGGAGAGCACTGAAGCTTTCTTT. This translates into CASSPESTEAFF.

The CDR3 here is CASSLLPGQGHTEAFF. The CDR3 DNA reads TGTGCCAGCAGCCTACTCCCGGGACAGGGGCACACTGAAGCTTTCTTT. This chain joins TRBV9 and TRBJ1-1, with 10 nucleotides matching TRBD1. Losses at the gene ends were 4 bases for V and 3 bases for J; bases not matched to a gene: 9. The CDR3 sequence is 16 residues long. CDR1 SGDLS and CDR2 YYNGEE come from the germline V gene.

The J gene is TRBJ2-1, the V gene TRBV9, with TRBD1 identical over 9 bases. Germline V gene lookup returns CDR1 SGDLS and CDR2 YYNGEE. V shed 0 bases and J 1 base; nucleotides not matched to a gene: 5. The CDR3 covers 17 residues. The CDR3, as DNA: TGTGCCAGCAGCGTAGAAGTCGGACAGGGGTCCTACAATGAGCAGTTCTTC. Translation gives CASSVEVGQGSYNEQFF.

The chain uses TRBV21-1 and TRBJ2-7; the tabulated D call, TRBD1, remains unverified against the DNA. TRBV21-1 is given as a pseudogene. This CDR3 spans 15 amino acids. CDR3 protein: CASSSRSQGSVEQYV. Here the CDR3 DNA reads TGTGCCAGCAGCTCCCGGTCGCAGGGTTCGGTCGAGCAGTACGTC.

This chain uses TRBV10-2 with TRBJ1-2, with 9 bases aligning to TRBD1. Germline V gene sequence: CDR1 WSHSY, CDR2 SAAADI. V dropped 2 bases and J dropped 4; count of bases not matched to a gene: 8. The CDR3 is 16 amino acids. The DNA for the CDR3 is TGCGCCAGCAGTGAGACTGACAGGGGGGTTGGCTATGGCTACACCTTC. Its protein product is CASSETDRGVGYGYTF.